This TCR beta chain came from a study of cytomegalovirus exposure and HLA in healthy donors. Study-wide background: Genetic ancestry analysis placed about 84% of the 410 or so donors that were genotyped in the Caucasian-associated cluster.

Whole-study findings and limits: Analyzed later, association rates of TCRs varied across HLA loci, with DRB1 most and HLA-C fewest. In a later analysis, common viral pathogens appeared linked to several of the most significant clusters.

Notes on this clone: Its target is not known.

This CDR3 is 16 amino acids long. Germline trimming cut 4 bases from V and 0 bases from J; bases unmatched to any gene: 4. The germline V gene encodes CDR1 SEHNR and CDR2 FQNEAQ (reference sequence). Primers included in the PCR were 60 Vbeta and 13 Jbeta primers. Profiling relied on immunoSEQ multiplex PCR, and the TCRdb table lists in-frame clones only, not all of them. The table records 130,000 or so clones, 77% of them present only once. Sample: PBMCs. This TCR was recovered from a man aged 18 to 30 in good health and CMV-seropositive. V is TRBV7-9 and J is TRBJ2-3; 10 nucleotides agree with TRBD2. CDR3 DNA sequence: TGTGCCAGCAGCTATACTAGCGGGGCTAGCACAGATACGCAGTATTTT. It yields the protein CASSYTSGASTDTQYF.